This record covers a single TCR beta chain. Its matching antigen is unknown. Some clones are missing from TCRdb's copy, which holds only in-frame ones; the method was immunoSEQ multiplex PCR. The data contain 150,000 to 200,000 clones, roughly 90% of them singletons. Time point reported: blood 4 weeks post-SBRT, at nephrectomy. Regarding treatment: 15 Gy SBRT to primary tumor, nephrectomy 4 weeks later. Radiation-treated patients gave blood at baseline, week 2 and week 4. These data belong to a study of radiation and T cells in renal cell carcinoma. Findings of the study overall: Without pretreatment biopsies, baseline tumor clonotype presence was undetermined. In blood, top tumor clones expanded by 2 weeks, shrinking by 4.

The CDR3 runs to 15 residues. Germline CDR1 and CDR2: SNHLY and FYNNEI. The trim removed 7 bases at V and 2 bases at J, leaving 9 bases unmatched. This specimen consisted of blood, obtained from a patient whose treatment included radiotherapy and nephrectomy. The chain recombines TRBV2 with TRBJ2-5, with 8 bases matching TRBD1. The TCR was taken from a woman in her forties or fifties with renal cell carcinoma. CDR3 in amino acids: CASIRGQGRQETQYF. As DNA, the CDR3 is TGTGCCAGCATCCGCGGACAGGGAAGGCAAGAGACCCAGTACTTC.